This TCR beta chain was obtained from a study of T cell changes during pregnancy in multiple sclerosis. The method was immunoSEQ multiplex PCR; TCRdb's version includes in-frame clones alone and lacks a portion of them. The data hold more than 70,000 clones, with approximately 92% observed a single time. Deletions cut 1 base from V and 6 bases from J, with 13 bases between. Germline V gives CDR1 SGHNT, CDR2 YYREEE (reference sequence). This CDR3 has 14 amino acids. The chain links TRBV5-4 to TRBJ1-1; unclear D gene. Sequences were derived from peripheral blood, sampled before pregnancy. The sequence derives from a female donor with multiple sclerosis, enrolled in a pregnancy study. This CDR3 reads CASSLSGYAAEAFF. CDR3 bases: TGTGCCAGCAGCTTGAGCGGGTATGCCGCTGAAGCTTTCTTT.